This paragraph covers one TCR beta chain sequence. Its antigen specificity is not known. Per-base quality was not reported, and no clone a single base away is much larger than it. The junction shows trimming of 4 bases on V and 5 bases on J, plus 17 bases between the germline ends. The CDR3 contains 15 residues, cysteine and phenylalanine counted. Only the CDR3 DNA stays, 45 bases, in frame from base 1. Via the germline V gene (reference sequence), CDR1 is LNHDA and CDR2 SQIVND. Preparation of the library involved the immunoSEQ multiplex PCR assay. In the paper's pipeline: A statistical classification framework was developed to diagnose cytomegalovirus status using the catalog of TCR beta chain sequences. What TCRdb holds here is the immuneACCESS table cut down to in-frame rearrangements. Part of the clones is not present; checked against another copy, under half of the missing clones reflect an unresolved V gene, and the others are unexplained. V, J and clone size are taken as reported in that table, and D and trimming were inferred from the DNA itself. The table for this sample lists approximately 300,000 clones; around 86% of them were counted only once. The top ten clonotypes cover around 0.84% of the sample.

Donors formed part of the validation cohort, which comprised 120 subjects and was distinct from the first cohort of 550 to 850 subjects. These data belong to a study of cytomegalovirus exposure and HLA in healthy donors (dated by TCRdb to about 2017). With respect to the entire study: According to a later analysis, one platform produced both the roughly 130 validation repertoires and the 550 to 800 repertoires of the first cohort. The study was designed to test whether signatures of past pathogen exposure could be identified by cataloging public T cell receptors. In addition to the first cohort of 666 subjects, a separate validation cohort of approximately 130 different subjects was used. High-throughput TCR immunosequencing, statistical association of individual TCRs with disease status, and machine learning were combined to predict cytomegalovirus infection status.

Broad study findings and their caveats: The authors suggested that the approach could potentially be extended to other disease states and immunological phenotypes. In vitro tests confirmed that a few of the cytomegalovirus-associated TCR beta chains recognize cytomegalovirus antigens. The study gave a list of about 150 TCR beta chains associated with cytomegalovirus. Across donors, most TCR sequences were observed very rarely, whereas some public TCRs were present in many individuals. The validation cohort had no HLA typing available for a later analysis, so co-occurrence within that cohort was assessed over all 120 repertoires. The classifier was reported to diagnose cytomegalovirus status with high specificity and sensitivity in both the original cohort and the validation cohort. A later analysis found that TCRs clustered in the first cohort also tended to co-occur in the roughly 120 validation repertoires, with 94% of cluster scores above 0.

This clonotype originated in a woman aged 18-29 years in good health and CMV-seronegative. The rearranged chain carries TRBV19 and TRBJ1-2, with the identity of the D gene unclear. The sample consisted of PBMCs. Here is the DNA: TGTGCCAGTAGTAAGTGGGAGGACCCTTGGTATGGCTACACCTTC. Its coded protein is CASSKWEDPWYGYTF.